The clone carrying this T cell receptor beta chain was counted a few times. The sample is drawn from a study of regulatory T cells in long-lasting Graves disease. Whole-study context: The study counted Graves' disease as persistent given over 5 years of antithyroid drugs and positive TSH receptor antibodies.

Time point denoted: persistent/refractory GD, antithyroid drugs over 5 years with positive TRAb. Extracted PBMC RNA gave rise to the TCR library. The authors diagnosed Graves' disease using American Thyroid Association guidelines. The CDR3 covers 16 residues. After removal of 6 bases from V and 5 bases from J, the junction contained 15 bases not matched to a gene. Germline loops: CDR1 SEHNR, CDR2 FQNEAQ (reference sequence). Relying on iRepertoire HTBI primers and Arm-PCR of CDR3 regions, the team built TCR beta libraries. In the original workflow: Overall, samples carried roughly 60 TRBV and around 13 TRBJ segments. TCRdb fed the multiplex PCR reads into MiXCR, producing one record per CDR3 protein. TCRdb, not the authors, supplied the V and J calls. Of roughly 400,000 distinct CDR3 sequences in the sample, 21% are singletons; the top ten hold around an eighth.

The source is a female donor with Graves disease. Sample: peripheral blood mononuclear cells (PBMCs), taken when the disease was refractory, from a patient treated with antithyroid drugs. The chain employs TRBV7-9 and TRBJ2-7; 8 nucleotides match TRBD2. The CDR3 protein is CASSPGGGGVSHEQYF. Written as DNA, the CDR3 is TGTGCCAGCAGTCCCGGGGGGGGGGGCGTCTCTCACGAGCAGTACTTC.